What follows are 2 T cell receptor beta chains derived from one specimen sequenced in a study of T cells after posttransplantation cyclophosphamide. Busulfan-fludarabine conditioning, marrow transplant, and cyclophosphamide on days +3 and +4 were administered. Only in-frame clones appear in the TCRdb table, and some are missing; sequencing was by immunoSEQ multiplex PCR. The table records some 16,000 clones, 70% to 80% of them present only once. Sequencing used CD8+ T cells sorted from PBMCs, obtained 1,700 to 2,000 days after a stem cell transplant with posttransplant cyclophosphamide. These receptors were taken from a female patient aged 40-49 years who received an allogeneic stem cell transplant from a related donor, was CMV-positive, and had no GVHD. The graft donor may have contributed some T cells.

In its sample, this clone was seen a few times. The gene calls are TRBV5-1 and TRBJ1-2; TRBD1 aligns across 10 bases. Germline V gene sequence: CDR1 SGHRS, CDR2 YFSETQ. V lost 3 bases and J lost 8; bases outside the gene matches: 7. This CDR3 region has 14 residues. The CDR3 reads CASSSGQGLKGYTF. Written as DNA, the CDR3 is TGCGCCAGCAGCTCGGGACAGGGGTTGAAGGGCTACACCTTC.

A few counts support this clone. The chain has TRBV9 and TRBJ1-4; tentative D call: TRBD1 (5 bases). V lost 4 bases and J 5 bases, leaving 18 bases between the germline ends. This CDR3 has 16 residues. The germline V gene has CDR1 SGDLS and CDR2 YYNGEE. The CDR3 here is CASSSPRQGINEKLFF. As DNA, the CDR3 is TGTGCCAGCAGCTCGCCCCGCCAGGGTATAAATGAAAAACTGTTTTTT.